One sample yielded the 14 T cell receptor beta chains listed below, sequenced in a study of response to subunit inactivated influenza vaccine. TCRdb independently ran MiXCR on the RT-PCR reads; one entry per CDR3 protein. The data contain hundreds of thousands of distinct CDR3 sequences, about 25% of them singletons. Here the sequenced sample was CD4+ T cells sorted from PBMCs, taken around 5 days after vaccination. The source is a man aged 50-59 years who received an inactivated influenza vaccine.

This rearrangement joins TRBV9 to TRBJ2-2; 11 nucleotides line up with TRBD2. CDR1 and CDR2 (germline): SGDLS, YYNGEE. J gave up 1 base and V 3 bases, and 5 bases lay outside the gene matches. The CDR3 is 17 amino acids. CDR3 protein: CASSAWGLAENTGELFF. The DNA of the CDR3 is TGTGCCAGCAGCGCCTGGGGACTAGCGGAGAACACCGGGGAGCTGTTTTTT. The full variable domain, rest sourced from reference TRBV9 and TRBJ2-2, is DSGVTQTPKHLITATGQRVTLRCSPRSGDLSVYWYQQSLDQGLQFLIQYYNGEERAKGNILERFSAQQFPDLHSELNLSSLELGDSALYFCASSAWGLAENTGELFFGEGSRLTVL.

This clonotype has just a few counts. V usage is TRBV5-1 and J usage is TRBJ1-4, with D maybe TRBD1 (6 bases). The CDR3 totals 14 residues. The V end was cut by 2 bases, the J end by 8 bases, with 13 bases between. CDR1 and CDR2 from the germline V gene are SGHRS and YFSETQ. The CDR3 DNA sequence: TGCGCCAGCAGCTTCGGGGGCGGGAACGAAAAACTGTTTTTT. Amino acids: CASSFGGGNEKLFF.

This clonotype showed up just a few times. An end of the junction differs from the germline gene, which may be a read error. V usage is TRBV20-1 and J usage is TRBJ1-2; D unclear. Per the germline V gene, CDR1 is DFQATT and CDR2 is SNEGSKA (reference sequence). The length of the CDR3 is 13 residues. The CDR3 DNA follows: TGCAGTGCTAGAGATAAGCCTAACTATCGCTACACCTTC. This codes for CSARDKPNYRYTF.

In this sample, this clonotype turned up many times. A junction end diverges from the germline sequence, so it may reflect a read error. This chain joins TRBV4-2 and TRBJ2-3; 8 positions match TRBD2. This CDR3 has 15 residues. In germline, CDR1 is LGHNA, CDR2 YNFKEQ. The CDR3 loop is CASSQNRPREGATLF. The CDR3 DNA sequence: TGTGCCAGCAGCCAAAATCGCCCCCGGGAGGGCGCTACCCTTTTT.

This clonotype was recorded a few times. This chain links TRBV5-1 with TRBJ2-7, with D unclear. The CDR3 has 13 residues. V shed 0 bases and J shed 2 bases, with 6 bases lying between them. Germline V lookup: CDR1 SGHRS, CDR2 YFSETQ. The CDR3 here is CASSLARTYEQYF. CDR3 bases: TGCGCCAGCAGCTTGGCCCGTACCTACGAGCAGTACTTC.

This clonotype was detected a few times. The chain combines TRBV20-1 with TRBJ2-5; D may correspond to TRBD1 or TRBD2 (5 bases each). Trimming shortened V by 0 bases and J by 2 bases, and 10 bases separated the two germline ends. The germline V gene has CDR1 DFQATT and CDR2 SNEGSKA (reference sequence). The CDR3 totals 14 residues. The chain's CDR3 is CSARDPGTQETQYF. DNA of the CDR3: TGCAGTGCTAGAGATCCCGGGACGCAAGAGACCCAGTACTTC.

The genes are TRBV9 and TRBJ1-6, with TRBD1 matching 7 bases. Looked up from germline, CDR1 is SGDLS and CDR2 is YYNGEE. The CDR3 loop spans 14 amino acids. Trimming took 2 bases from V and 7 from J; bases not matched to a gene: 3. This chain's CDR3 is CASSVTGQNSPLHF. The CDR3 coding sequence is TGTGCCAGCAGCGTGACGGGACAGAATTCACCCCTCCACTTT.

A few counts support this clonotype. This chain links TRBV20-1 with TRBJ2-5; perhaps TRBD1 as D (5 bases). Per the germline V gene, CDR1 is DFQATT and CDR2 is SNEGSKA (reference sequence). Trimming pared 4 bases from V and 6 bases from J, leaving 9 bases between. The CDR3 consists of 11 residues. CDR3: CSATRGKTQYF. The DNA of the CDR3 is TGCAGTGCTACTAGGGGCAAGACCCAGTACTTC.

The chain carries TRBV20-1 and TRBJ2-1; D uncertain. V lost 3 bases and J lost 1, with 7 bases in between. Per germline, CDR1 DFQATT and CDR2 SNEGSKA (reference sequence). This CDR3 region has 13 residues. CDR3 sequence: CSASLRSYNEQFF. The CDR3 DNA sequence: TGCAGTGCTAGCTTACGATCCTACAATGAGCAGTTCTTC.

This clonotype was recorded only once. V is TRBV6-1 and J is TRBJ2-5; possibly TRBD1 for D (6 bases). Germline CDR1 is MNHNS and CDR2 is SASEGT. The V end was cut by 6 bases, the J end by 0 bases, with 11 bases between. The CDR3 extends over 14 amino acids. The CDR3 nucleotides are TGTGCCAGCAGCAGGGGTCCGTACCAAGAGACCCAGTACTTC. It is translated as CASSRGPYQETQYF.

This clonotype was observed a handful of times. CDR3 region: CASSSRQGVANEQFF. The CDR3 DNA reads as TGTGCCAGCAGCTCCAGACAGGGGGTGGCCAATGAGCAGTTCTTC. The chain uses TRBV6-1 and TRBJ2-1; 9 nucleotides match TRBD1. In germline, CDR1 is MNHNS, CDR2 SASEGT. The V and J ends lost 6 bases and 6 bases, in that order; junction bases with no gene match: 9. This CDR3 spans 15 amino acids.

The chain uses TRBV25-1 and TRBJ2-7; D ambiguous. The CDR3 contains 12 residues. The germline V and J ends were trimmed by 10 bases and 9 bases, with 19 bases remaining between them. Germline-derived CDR1 and CDR2 are MGHDK and SYGVNS. CDR3 coding DNA: TGTGCCAATCCCTTAACCCCGCCGTGGCAGTACTTC. Translated: CANPLTPPWQYF.

This clonotype came up a few times. This chain links TRBV12-3 or TRBV12-4 with TRBJ2-7, with 10 bases fitting TRBD1. V lost 7 bases to trimming and J lost 0 bases; unmatched junction nucleotides: 3. The CDR3 contains 14 residues. The CDR3 coding sequence is TGTGCCAGCAAAAGGACAGGGGGCTCCTACGAGCAGTACTTC. Translating it yields CASKRTGGSYEQYF.

The DNA for the CDR3 is TGTGCCAGCAGCTTAGGGTCAGGGCAGTACACCGGGGAGCTGTTTTTT. The encoded protein is CASSLGSGQYTGELFF. V and J are TRBV7-8 and TRBJ2-2, with D perhaps matching TRBD1 (5 bases). V shed 1 base and J shed 3 bases, with 12 bases lying between them. There are 16 residues in the CDR3. Germline values: CDR1 SGHVS, CDR2 FQNEAQ. The full variable domain, rest sourced from reference TRBV7-8 and TRBJ2-2, is GAGVSQSPRYKVAKRGQDVALRCDPISGHVSLFWYQQALGQGPEFLTYFQNEAQLDKSGLPSDRFFAERPEGSVSTLKIQRTQQEDSAVYLCASSLGSGQYTGELFFGEGSRLTVL.